The source of this T cell receptor (beta chain) is a study of blood T cell repertoires in COVID-19. Across the whole study: Samples representing acute and convalescent COVID-19 were sourced from the United States, Italy and Spain. PBMCs, B-cell-depleted T cells, or T cells were the source of the cDNA or gDNA that made up the material.

In the original workflow: The authors estimated nucleated cell counts from reference gene primer amplification. The data were produced by immunoSEQ multiplex PCR, yet TCRdb's version contains in-frame clones alone and is incomplete. From that table come the V and J calls and clone size; the DNA was used to work out D and trimming. This sample has tens of thousands of clones, with around nine tenths found just once. Trimming cost V 4 bases and J 1 base, with 11 bases left between them. The CDR3 runs 14 residues. The germline CDR1 and CDR2 sequences are SGHDN and FVKESK. The V call is TRBV14, the J call TRBJ2-7; no definite D call. The source of this sequence is a woman in her seventies with acute or convalescent COVID-19. The sample was peripheral blood. Written as DNA, the CDR3 is TGTGCCAGCAGCCGATTAACTGAGTCCTACGAGCAGTACTTC. It encodes CASSRLTESYEQYF.